This TCR beta chain was obtained from a study of human T cells and chemical hapten exposure. The study, taken as a whole, reports: The number of TCRs above 1 in 1000 frequency did not change after DPC sensitization.

Individual cDNA molecules (in the library) carried attached unique molecular identifiers. Each CDR3 protein is one row after TCRdb ran MiXCR on the RACE reads. The top ten clones hold about 2% of a sample with 84,000 or so distinct CDR3 sequences, about 10% of them seen once. Germline V gives CDR1 KGHSH, CDR2 LQKENI. There are 16 residues in the CDR3. Trimming left V 2 bases short and J 2 bases short, with 13 bases between. Time point specified: patch test 1, 2 weeks after DPC sensitization. Specified treatment: therapeutic diphenylcyclopropenone sensitization with weekly scalp DPC. The authors extracted total RNA from unfractionated whole blood. A few counts support this clonotype. Its antigen is currently unknown.

V and J are TRBV18 and TRBJ1-5, with a weak D call TRBD1 (6 bases). This receptor was identified in a man aged 40-49 years with alopecia areata. Some clones in this sample may be carry-over from other donors' samples. This specimen consisted of whole blood, obtained in connection with sensitization to the hapten diphenylcyclopropenone (DPC). As DNA, the CDR3 is TGTGCCAGCTCACCAGAAGGGGGGCTGGGCAATCAGCCCCAGCATTTT. This translates into CASSPEGGLGNQPQHF.